This is a list of T cell receptor beta chains from one sample in a study of blood T cell repertoires in COVID-19. The protocol was immunoSEQ multiplex PCR, while the TCRdb copy is restricted to in-frame clones and leaves out a portion. The profile shows 400,000 to 450,000 clones, approximately 90% of them singletons. The sequenced material came from peripheral blood. The receptors come from a man younger than 30 with COVID-19, enrolled during active disease. CDR3s include the opening cysteine and the closing phenylalanine or tryptophan. The order of the fields is V gene, D gene, J gene, clone size, CDR3 protein, CDR3 DNA. A D gene is named only where the DNA matches it firmly. Clone size is stated in some rows and not others, as once, few, many or a class when expanded.

TRBV3-1/TRBV3-2	.	TRBJ2-1	.	CASSPRSPLDEQFF	TGTGCCAGCAGCCCTAGGTCGCCGCTCGACGAGCAGTTCTTC
TRBV11-3	.	TRBJ2-1	.	CASSDRGRSSYNEQFF	TGTGCCAGCAGCGACCGGGGAAGAAGCTCCTACAATGAGCAGTTCTTC
TRBV7-9	TRBD1	TRBJ1-6	.	CASSTGQVGRALHF	TGTGCCAGCAGTACCGGACAGGTTGGGAGAGCCCTCCACTTT
TRBV15	.	TRBJ1-2	.	CATSRGQGYGYTF	TGTGCCACCAGCAGAGGTCAGGGGTATGGCTACACCTTC
TRBV19	.	TRBJ2-2	.	CASDQGSSTGELFF	TGTGCCAGTGATCAGGGTTCTAGCACCGGGGAGCTGTTTTTT
TRBV2	TRBD2	TRBJ2-5	.	CASRLLAGVETQYF	TGTGCCAGTCGATTACTAGCGGGGGTGGAGACCCAGTACTTC
TRBV3-1/TRBV3-2	.	TRBJ2-5	.	CASSHGRGETQYF	TGTGCCAGCAGCCACGGACGGGGGGAGACCCAGTACTTC
TRBV19	TRBD1	TRBJ1-1	few	CASTSIRQGQLKGAFF	TGTGCCAGTACCTCCATTAGACAGGGGCAGCTGAAGGGGGCTTTCTTT
TRBV5-1	.	TRBJ1-3	.	CASRRGEAGNTIYF	TGCGCCAGTCGACGGGGGGAAGCTGGAAACACCATATATTTT
TRBV6-1	TRBD1	TRBJ1-5	.	CASSEGQGARGNQPQHF	TGTGCCAGCAGTGAGGGGCAGGGGGCAAGGGGCAATCAGCCCCAGCATTTT
TRBV7-9	.	TRBJ1-2	.	CASSLPLQQRPTNYGYTF	TGTGCCAGCAGCTTACCTCTACAGCAACGCCCAACTAACTATGGCTACACCTTC
TRBV10-3	.	TRBJ1-5	once	CAISEAGAQPQHF	TGTGCCATCAGTGAGGCTGGGGCGCAGCCCCAGCATTTT
TRBV4-1	TRBD2	TRBJ2-2	.	CASSPRQAGGYTGELFF	TGCGCCAGCAGCCCCCGCCAAGCGGGAGGATACACCGGGGAGCTGTTTTTT
TRBV11-2	TRBD1	TRBJ1-4	.	CASSRGQEEKLFF	TGTGCCAGCAGCCGCGGACAGGAAGAAAAACTGTTTTTT
TRBV2	.	TRBJ2-1	.	CASSEPSRGPHQFF	TGTGCCAGCAGTGAGCCTAGCAGGGGACCCCATCAGTTCTTC
TRBV6-5	.	TRBJ1-2	.	CASSFTGYGYTF	TGTGCCAGCAGTTTTACAGGATATGGCTACACCTTC
TRBV3-1/TRBV3-2	TRBD2	TRBJ2-2	.	CASSRNFVAGGITGELFF	TGTGCCAGCAGCCGGAACTTTGTAGCGGGAGGAATCACCGGGGAGCTGTTTTTT
TRBV5-1	TRBD2	TRBJ2-5	.	CASTSGETQYF	TGCGCCAGCACTAGCGGAGAGACCCAGTACTTC
TRBV7-5	.	TRBJ2-3	.	CVRSLGRGRGPLPCTDTQYF	TGTGTCAGAAGCTTGGGTAGAGGGAGGGGTCCCCTCCCTTGCACAGATACGCAGTATTTT
TRBV9	TRBD1	TRBJ1-6	.	CASTTGESPLHF	TGTGCCAGCACCACAGGGGAGTCACCCCTCCACTTT
TRBV5-1	.	TRBJ1-1	.	CASSLGGGNTEAFF	TGCGCCAGCAGCTTGGGTGGAGGCAACACTGAAGCTTTCTTT
TRBV7-9	TRBD1	TRBJ1-1	few	CASSPGQMNTEAFF	TGTGCCAGCAGCCCGGGACAGATGAACACTGAAGCTTTCTTT
TRBV13	TRBD1	TRBJ1-1	.	CASSGGTGDLYYTEAFF	TGTGCCAGCAGCGGCGGGACAGGGGACCTCTATTACACTGAAGCTTTCTTT
TRBV3-1/TRBV3-2	.	TRBJ1-2	.	CASSLSTLRRTDQGGYTF	TGTGCCAGCAGCTTATCCACCCTCCGACGGACTGACCAGGGGGGCTACACCTTC
TRBV5-8	.	TRBJ1-1	.	CASSLGIAGLNTEAFF	TGTGCCAGCAGCTTGGGGATTGCGGGCCTGAACACTGAAGCTTTCTTT
TRBV28	TRBD2	TRBJ2-1	.	CASSLLGLAGVAFF	TGTGCCAGCAGTTTATTGGGACTAGCGGGAGTTGCGTTCTTC
TRBV4-2	.	TRBJ1-1	.	CASSQDGGAGMTGEAFF	TGTGCCAGCAGCCAAGATGGGGGGGCCGGAATGACAGGTGAAGCTTTCTTT
TRBV7-9	.	TRBJ1-6	.	CASSHLSGTEVSPLHF	TGTGCCAGCAGCCACCTCTCCGGGACTGAGGTTTCACCCCTCCACTTT
TRBV15	.	TRBJ2-7	.	CATSREGDEQYF	TGTGCCACCAGCAGAGAAGGGGACGAGCAGTACTTC
TRBV5-4	TRBD1	TRBJ2-1	.	CASSSRDRVHNEQFF	TGTGCCAGCAGCTCACGGGACAGGGTCCACAATGAGCAGTTCTTC
TRBV5-1	.	TRBJ1-5	.	CASSLDPDRAQHF	TGCGCCAGCAGCTTGGATCCCGATAGAGCCCAGCATTTT
TRBV6-5	.	TRBJ1-5	.	CASSYGRDDQPQHF	TGTGCCAGCAGTTACGGGCGGGATGATCAGCCCCAGCATTTT
TRBV6-1	.	TRBJ2-6	.	CASSERGSGANVLTF	TGTGCCAGCAGTGAAAGGGGCTCTGGGGCCAACGTCCTGACTTTC
TRBV6-2/TRBV6-3	TRBD1	TRBJ1-5	.	CASSYRTGQNNQPQHF	TGTGCCAGCAGTTACCGGACAGGGCAGAACAATCAGCCCCAGCATTTT
TRBV29-1	TRBD1	TRBJ1-6	.	CSVREGQSYNSPLHF	TGCAGCGTTCGAGAGGGACAGTCATATAATTCACCCCTCCACTTT
TRBV24-1	.	TRBJ2-3	.	CATSDFPTDTQYF	TGTGCCACCAGTGATTTCCCGACAGATACGCAGTATTTT
TRBV3-1/TRBV3-2	TRBD2	TRBJ2-3	.	CASSQGPTSGHTQYF	TGTGCCAGCAGCCAAGGGCCGACTAGCGGGCATACGCAGTATTTT
TRBV10-1	.	TRBJ2-3	.	CASSESIAVKTDTQYF	TGCGCCAGCAGTGAGTCGATCGCGGTTAAAACAGATACGCAGTATTTT
TRBV18	TRBD1	TRBJ1-2	.	CASSPGQGALNYGYTF	TGTGCCAGCTCACCGGGACAGGGAGCCTTAAACTATGGCTACACCTTC
TRBV30	TRBD2	TRBJ2-3	.	CAWRGAGGNTQYF	TGTGCCTGGAGGGGAGCGGGAGGAAATACGCAGTATTTT
TRBV10-3	.	TRBJ2-1	.	CAISEGSEQFF	TGTGCCATCAGTGAGGGGAGTGAGCAGTTCTTC
TRBV5-6	.	TRBJ1-3	.	CASSWTVGSSGNTIYF	TGTGCCAGCAGCTGGACAGTCGGCTCCTCTGGAAACACCATATATTTT
TRBV2	.	TRBJ1-2	.	CASSVSGYLYGYTF	TGTGCCAGCAGTGTCTCGGGTTACCTCTATGGCTACACCTTC
TRBV6-4	TRBD2	TRBJ2-5	.	CASTGLAGVWGETQYF	TGTGCCAGCACTGGACTAGCGGGAGTGTGGGGGGAGACCCAGTACTTC
TRBV30	.	TRBJ1-5	.	CAWICTIRRASYNQPQHF	TGTGCCTGGATTTGTACAATACGGAGGGCCTCCTACAATCAGCCCCAGCATTTT
TRBV6-5	TRBD1	TRBJ2-7	.	CASSYGTGVYEQYF	TGTGCCAGCAGTTACGGGACAGGGGTCTACGAGCAGTACTTC
TRBV29-1	TRBD1	TRBJ2-5	.	CSGLGQGLETQYF	TGCAGCGGCCTGGGACAGGGCTTAGAGACCCAGTACTTC
TRBV12-5	.	TRBJ2-7	.	CASGLVLGQGNIEQYF	TGTGCTAGTGGTTTGGTACTTGGGCAGGGGAACATCGAGCAGTACTTC
TRBV6-5	.	TRBJ2-5	.	CASSYTASRETQYF	TGTGCCAGCAGTTATACGGCTAGTCGGGAGACCCAGTACTTC
TRBV11-2	TRBD2	TRBJ2-3	.	CASSSHAPGLALDTQYF	TGTGCCAGCAGCTCCCACGCACCGGGACTAGCGTTAGATACGCAGTATTTT
TRBV5-4	.	TRBJ2-3	.	CASTLSKITDTQYF	TGTGCCAGCACACTTTCGAAGATCACAGATACGCAGTATTTT